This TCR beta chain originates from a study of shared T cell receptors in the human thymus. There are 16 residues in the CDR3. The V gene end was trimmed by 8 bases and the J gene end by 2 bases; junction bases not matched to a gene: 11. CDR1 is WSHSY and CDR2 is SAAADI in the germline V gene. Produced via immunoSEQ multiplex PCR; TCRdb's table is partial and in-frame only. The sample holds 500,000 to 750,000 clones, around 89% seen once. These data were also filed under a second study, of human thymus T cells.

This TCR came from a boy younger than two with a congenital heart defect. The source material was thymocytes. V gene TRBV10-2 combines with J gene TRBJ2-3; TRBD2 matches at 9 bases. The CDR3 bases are TGCGCCAGCGCCCGGGGGCTAGCGGGATACACAGATACGCAGTATTTT. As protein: CASARGLAGYTDTQYF.